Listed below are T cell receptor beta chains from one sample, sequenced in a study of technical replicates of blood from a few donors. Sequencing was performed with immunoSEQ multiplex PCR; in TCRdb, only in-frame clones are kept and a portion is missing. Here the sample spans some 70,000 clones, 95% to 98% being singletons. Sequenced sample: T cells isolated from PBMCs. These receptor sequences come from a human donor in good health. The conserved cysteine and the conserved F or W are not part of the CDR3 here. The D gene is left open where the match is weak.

cdr3_aa: ASSSGQGPYEQY
v_call: TRBV11-3
d_call: TRBD1

cdr3_aa: ASSDPGTEAF
v_call: TRBV28
d_call: -

cdr3_aa: ASSPGTGELF
v_call: TRBV7-8
d_call: TRBD1

cdr3_aa: ASSLEADGSDGYT
v_call: TRBV5-1
d_call: -

cdr3_aa: ASSYGTGKYEQY
v_call: TRBV14
d_call: TRBD1

cdr3_aa: ASSLTGGEAF
v_call: TRBV7-3
d_call: -

cdr3_aa: ASSEPHRGPNQPQH
v_call: TRBV2
d_call: TRBD1

cdr3_aa: AITGGTYGYT
v_call: TRBV10-3
d_call: -

cdr3_aa: ATQSLGQGTDTQY
v_call: TRBV28
d_call: TRBD1

cdr3_aa: ASNTGQNRNQPQH
v_call: TRBV6-6
d_call: -

cdr3_aa: ASTRTGQGDTLTYEQY
v_call: TRBV5-8
d_call: TRBD1

cdr3_aa: ASSFPTSGRRKEGDTQY
v_call: TRBV5-1
d_call: TRBD2

cdr3_aa: ASSFLQGSGELF
v_call: TRBV27
d_call: -

cdr3_aa: ASSQQRSYSYEQY
v_call: TRBV4-3
d_call: -

cdr3_aa: AWSVLGSLYGYT
v_call: TRBV30
d_call: -

cdr3_aa: ASSGSQGTEAF
v_call: TRBV5-4
d_call: -

cdr3_aa: AISDLSTDTQY
v_call: TRBV10-3
d_call: -

cdr3_aa: ASTTGGLYEQY
v_call: TRBV6-5
d_call: TRBD1

cdr3_aa: ASIRAAGNGYT
v_call: TRBV19
d_call: -

cdr3_aa: ASSTGGAGYEQY
v_call: TRBV6-5
d_call: TRBD1

cdr3_aa: AWSEGQEANYGYT
v_call: TRBV30
d_call: TRBD1

cdr3_aa: ASSLGTGSSGANVLT
v_call: TRBV7-6
d_call: TRBD1